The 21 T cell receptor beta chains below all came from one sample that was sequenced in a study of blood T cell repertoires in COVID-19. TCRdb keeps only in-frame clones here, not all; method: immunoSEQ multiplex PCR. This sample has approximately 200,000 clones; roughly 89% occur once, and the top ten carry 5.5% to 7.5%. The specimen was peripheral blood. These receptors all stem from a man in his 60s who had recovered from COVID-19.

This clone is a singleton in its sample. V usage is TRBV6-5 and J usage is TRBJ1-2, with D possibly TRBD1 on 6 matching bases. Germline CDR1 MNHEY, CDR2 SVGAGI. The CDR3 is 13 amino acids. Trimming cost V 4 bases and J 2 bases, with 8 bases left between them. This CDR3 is CASSSQGNYGYTF. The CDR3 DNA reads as TGTGCCAGCAGTTCACAGGGAAACTATGGCTACACCTTC.

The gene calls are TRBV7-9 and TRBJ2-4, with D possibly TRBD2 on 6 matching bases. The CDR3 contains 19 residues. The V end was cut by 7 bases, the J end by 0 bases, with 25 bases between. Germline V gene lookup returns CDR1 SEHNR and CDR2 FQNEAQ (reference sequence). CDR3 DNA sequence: TGTGCCAGCACCCCGGGGGTGGGGAGCGGAGAGATAGCCAAAAACATTCAGTACTTC. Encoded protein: CASTPGVGSGEIAKNIQYF.

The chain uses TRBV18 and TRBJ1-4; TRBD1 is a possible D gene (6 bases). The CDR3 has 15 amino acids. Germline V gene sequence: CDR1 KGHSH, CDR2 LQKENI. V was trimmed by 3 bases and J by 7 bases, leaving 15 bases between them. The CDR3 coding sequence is TGTGCCAGCTCACCTCTGCGACAGGAGAGTGAAAAACTGTTTTTT. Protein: CASSPLRQESEKLFF. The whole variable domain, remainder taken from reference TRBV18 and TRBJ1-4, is NAGVMQNPRHLVRRRGQEARLRCSPMKGHSHVYWYRQLPEEGLKFMVYLQKENIIDESGMPKERFSAEFPKEGPSILRIQQVVRGDSAAYFCASSPLRQESEKLFFGSGTQLSVL.

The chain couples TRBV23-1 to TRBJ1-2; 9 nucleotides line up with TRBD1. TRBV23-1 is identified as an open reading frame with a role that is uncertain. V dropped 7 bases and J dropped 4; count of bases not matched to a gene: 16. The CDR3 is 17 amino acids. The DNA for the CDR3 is TGCGCCAGCACTCACGGGACAGGGAAGGTCGTAGGCTATGGCTACACCTTC. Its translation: CASTHGTGKVVGYGYTF.

CDR3 DNA: TGTGCCAGCAGCCGTGGGGCTAGCGGGGCAGATACGCAGTATTTT. Translated: CASSRGASGADTQYF. The gene calls are TRBV3-1 (or the pseudogene TRBV3-2) and TRBJ2-3, with TRBD2 identical over 9 bases. V lost 4 bases, J lost 4 bases, and 6 bases stayed unmatched. Germline CDR1 reads LGHDT; CDR2 reads YNNKEL (reference sequence). The CDR3 totals 15 residues.

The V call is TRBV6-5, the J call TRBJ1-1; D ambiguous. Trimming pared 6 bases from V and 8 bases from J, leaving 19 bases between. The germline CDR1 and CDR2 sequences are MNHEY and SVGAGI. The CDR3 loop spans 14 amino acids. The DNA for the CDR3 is TGTGCCAGCAGACGCCTTGGCCCACCCCCAGAAGCTTTCTTT. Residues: CASRRLGPPPEAFF.

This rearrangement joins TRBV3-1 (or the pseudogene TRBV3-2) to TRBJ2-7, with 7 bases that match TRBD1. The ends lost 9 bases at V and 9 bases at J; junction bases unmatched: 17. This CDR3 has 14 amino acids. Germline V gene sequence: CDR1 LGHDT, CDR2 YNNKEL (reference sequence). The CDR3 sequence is CASTTGQAHVAQYF. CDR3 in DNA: TGTGCCAGTACCACCGGACAGGCCCATGTAGCGCAGTACTTC.

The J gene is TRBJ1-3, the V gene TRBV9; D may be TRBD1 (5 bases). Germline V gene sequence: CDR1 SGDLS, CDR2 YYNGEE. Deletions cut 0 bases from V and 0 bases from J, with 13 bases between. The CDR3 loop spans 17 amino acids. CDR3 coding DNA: TGTGCCAGCAGCGTAGAGACAGTTTCAGACTCTGGAAACACCATATATTTT. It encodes CASSVETVSDSGNTIYF.

As DNA, the CDR3 is TGTGCCAGCAGCACTGGGACAGGGACGAATGAGCAGTTCTTC. It yields the protein CASSTGTGTNEQFF. This chain links TRBV7-7 with TRBJ2-1; 9 nucleotides agree with TRBD1. V dropped 5 bases and J dropped 7; count of bases not matched to a gene: 6. CDR1 and CDR2 from the germline V gene are SSHAT and FNYEAQ (reference sequence). The CDR3 consists of 14 residues.

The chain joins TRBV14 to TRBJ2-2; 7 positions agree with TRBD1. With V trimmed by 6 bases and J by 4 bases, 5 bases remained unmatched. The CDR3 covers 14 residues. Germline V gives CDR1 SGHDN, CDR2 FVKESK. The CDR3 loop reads CASRQGIVTGELFF. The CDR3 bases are TGTGCCAGCAGACAGGGGATTGTCACCGGGGAGCTGTTTTTT.

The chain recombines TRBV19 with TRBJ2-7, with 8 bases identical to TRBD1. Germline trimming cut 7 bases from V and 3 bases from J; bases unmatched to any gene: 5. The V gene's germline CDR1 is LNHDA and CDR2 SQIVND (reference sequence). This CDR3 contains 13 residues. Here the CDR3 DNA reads TGTGCCAGTAAGAGACAGGGGAGCTACGAGCAGTACTTC. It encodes CASKRQGSYEQYF.

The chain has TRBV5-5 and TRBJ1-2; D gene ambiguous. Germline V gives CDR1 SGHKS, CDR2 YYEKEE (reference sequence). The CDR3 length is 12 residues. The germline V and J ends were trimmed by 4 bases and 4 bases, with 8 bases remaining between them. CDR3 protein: CASSLESYGYTF. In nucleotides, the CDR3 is TGTGCCAGCAGCCTGGAGAGCTATGGCTACACCTTC.

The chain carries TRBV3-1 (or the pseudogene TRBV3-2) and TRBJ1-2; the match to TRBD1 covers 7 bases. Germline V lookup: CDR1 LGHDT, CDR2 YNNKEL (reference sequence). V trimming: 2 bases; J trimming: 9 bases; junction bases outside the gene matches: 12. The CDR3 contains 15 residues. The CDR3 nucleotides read TGTGCCAGCAGCCAATCGGAGGGGGCAGGGAAGAGCTACACCTTC. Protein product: CASSQSEGAGKSYTF.

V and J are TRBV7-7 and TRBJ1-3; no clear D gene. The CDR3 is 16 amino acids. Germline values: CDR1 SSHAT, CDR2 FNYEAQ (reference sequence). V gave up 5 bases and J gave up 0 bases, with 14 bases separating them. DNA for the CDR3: TGTGCCAGCAGCCCCTACCCCACGGGCTCTGGAAACACCATATATTTT. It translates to CASSPYPTGSGNTIYF.

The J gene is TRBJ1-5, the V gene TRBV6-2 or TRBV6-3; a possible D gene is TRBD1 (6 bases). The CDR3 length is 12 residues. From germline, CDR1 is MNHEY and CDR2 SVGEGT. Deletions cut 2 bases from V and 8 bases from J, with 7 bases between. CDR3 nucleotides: TGTGCCAGCAGTTACCCAGGGGAGCCCCAGCATTTT. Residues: CASSYPGEPQHF.

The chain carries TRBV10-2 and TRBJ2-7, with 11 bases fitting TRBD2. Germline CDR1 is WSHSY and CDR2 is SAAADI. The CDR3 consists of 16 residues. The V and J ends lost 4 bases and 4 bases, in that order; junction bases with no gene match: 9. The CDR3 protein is CASSGVLAGGRYEQYF. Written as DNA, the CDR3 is TGCGCCAGCAGTGGGGTGCTAGCGGGAGGTCGGTACGAGCAGTACTTC.

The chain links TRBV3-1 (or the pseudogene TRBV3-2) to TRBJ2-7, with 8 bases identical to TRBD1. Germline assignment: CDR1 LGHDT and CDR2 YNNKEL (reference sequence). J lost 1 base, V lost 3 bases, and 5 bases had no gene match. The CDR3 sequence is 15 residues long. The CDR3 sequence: CASSQRTGSSYEQYF. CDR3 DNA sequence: TGTGCCAGCAGCCAGAGGACAGGGAGTTCCTACGAGCAGTACTTC.

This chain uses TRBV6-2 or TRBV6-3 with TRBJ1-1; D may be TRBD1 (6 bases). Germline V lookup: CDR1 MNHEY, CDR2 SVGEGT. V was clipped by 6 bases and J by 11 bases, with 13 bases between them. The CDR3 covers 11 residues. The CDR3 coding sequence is TGTGCCAGCAGCGCTCAGGGGCCTGCTTTCTTT. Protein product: CASSAQGPAFF.

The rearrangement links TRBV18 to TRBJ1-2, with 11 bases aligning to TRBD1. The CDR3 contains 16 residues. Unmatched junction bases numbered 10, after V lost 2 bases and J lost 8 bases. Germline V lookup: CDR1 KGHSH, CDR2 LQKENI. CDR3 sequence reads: CASSPSPGQGAPGYTF. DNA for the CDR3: TGTGCCAGCTCACCAAGTCCCGGACAGGGGGCGCCCGGCTACACCTTC.

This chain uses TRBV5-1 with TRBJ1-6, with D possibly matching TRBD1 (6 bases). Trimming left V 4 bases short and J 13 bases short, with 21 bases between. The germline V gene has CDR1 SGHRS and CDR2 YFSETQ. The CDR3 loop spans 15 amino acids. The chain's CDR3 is CASSLDPSYRDPLHF. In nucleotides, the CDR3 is TGCGCCAGCAGCCTAGACCCGAGTTACAGGGATCCCCTCCACTTT.

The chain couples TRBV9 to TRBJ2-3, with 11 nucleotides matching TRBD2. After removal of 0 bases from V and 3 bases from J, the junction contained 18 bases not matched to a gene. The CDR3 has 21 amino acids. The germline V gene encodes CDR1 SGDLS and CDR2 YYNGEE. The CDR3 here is CASSVASASGRLNLLTDTQYF. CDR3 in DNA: TGTGCCAGCAGCGTAGCTTCCGCTAGCGGGAGGTTGAATTTATTGACAGATACGCAGTATTTT. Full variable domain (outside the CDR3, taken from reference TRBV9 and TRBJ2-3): DSGVTQTPKHLITATGQRVTLRCSPRSGDLSVYWYQQSLDQGLQFLIQYYNGEERAKGNILERFSAQQFPDLHSELNLSSLELGDSALYFCASSVASASGRLNLLTDTQYFGPGTRLTVL.